The rows below give T cell receptor beta chains drawn from one sample of a study of T cells in Graves' hyperthyroidism and ophthalmopathy. TCRdb passed the multiplex PCR reads through MiXCR, listing each CDR3 protein once. This table has about 200,000 distinct CDR3 sequences, 15% to 20% appearing once. Sample: blood. These receptors originate from a man in his forties with Graves' hyperthyroidism. CDR3s include the opening cysteine and the closing phenylalanine or tryptophan. The order of the fields is V gene, D gene, J gene, clone size, CDR3 protein, CDR3 DNA. D genes are given only for firm matches. Size is omitted from some rows. Given values are once, few, many or a class for expanded clones.

TRBV4-3	.	TRBJ1-6	.	CASSQSGEAGDSPLHF	TGCGCCAGCAGCCAGTCAGGGGAGGCTGGAGATTCACCCCTCCACTTT
TRBV2	TRBD2	TRBJ2-1	many	CASNGLAGQFF	TGTGCCAGCAACGGACTAGCGGGGCAGTTCTTC
TRBV2	.	TRBJ1-1	.	CASSPGNWNTEAFF	TGTGCCAGCAGCCCAGGGAATTGGAACACTGAAGCTTTCTTT
TRBV27	TRBD1	TRBJ2-7	.	CASRKDRVSYEQYF	TGTGCCAGCAGGAAGGACAGGGTGTCCTACGAGCAGTACTTC
TRBV6-2/TRBV6-3	.	TRBJ2-2	.	CASLLRWTGELFF	TGCGCCAGCCTATTGAGATGGACCGGGGAGCTGTTTTTT
TRBV6-5	.	TRBJ2-1	few	CASSYLVADEQFF	TGTGCCAGCAGTTACCTAGTAGCAGACGAGCAGTTCTTC
TRBV7-9	TRBD2	TRBJ2-1	many	CASSLRGRLYNEQFF	TGTGCCAGCAGCTTACGCGGGAGACTATACAATGAGCAGTTCTTC
TRBV7-9	TRBD1	TRBJ1-2	many	CASSSKRTGRGGYTF	TGTGCCAGCAGCTCAAAACGGACAGGGAGGGGTGGCTACACCTTC
TRBV11-2	.	TRBJ2-3	.	CASSLGAASGTDTQYF	TGTGCCAGCAGCTTGGGCGCAGCTTCGGGCACAGATACGCAGTATTTT
TRBV10-3	.	TRBJ1-2	many	CAISTPTVNYGYTF	TGTGCCATCAGTACCCCGACGGTTAACTATGGCTACACCTTC
TRBV7-9	TRBD1	TRBJ1-4	few	CASSAGGREKLFF	TGTGCCAGCAGCGCAGGGGGCCGGGAAAAACTGTTTTTT
TRBV28	.	TRBJ2-2	many	CASSFLPGELFF	TGTGCCAGCAGTTTTTTGCCCGGGGAGCTGTTTTTT
TRBV24-1	TRBD1	TRBJ1-5	few	CATSDLDRGVQPQHF	TGTGCCACCAGTGACCTCGACAGGGGGGTTCAGCCCCAGCATTTT
TRBV5-8	.	TRBJ1-4	.	CASSFFRQGREKLFF	TGTGCCAGCAGCTTCTTTAGGCAGGGGAGAGAAAAACTGTTTTTT
TRBV2	TRBD1	TRBJ2-2	many	CASSSTGANTGELFF	TGTGCCAGCAGCTCGACAGGGGCTAACACCGGGGAGCTGTTTTTT
TRBV28	.	TRBJ2-3	few	CASSLPVWAGMIDTQYF	TGTGCCAGCAGTTTGCCCGTTTGGGCGGGGATGATAGATACGCAGTATTTT
TRBV7-9	.	TRBJ2-5	many	CASSWGGAVETQYF	TGTGCCAGCAGCTGGGGGGGGGCCGTGGAGACCCAGTACTTC
TRBV30	TRBD2	TRBJ2-1	few	CAWSTPGTSGGPGAYNEQFF	TGTGCCTGGAGTACCCCCGGGACTAGCGGGGGGCCGGGGGCCTACAATGAGCAGTTCTTC
TRBV6-1	.	TRBJ2-7	.	CASTQRGAIYEQYF	TGTGCCAGCACCCAGAGGGGGGCAATCTACGAGCAGTACTTC
TRBV5-1	TRBD1	TRBJ2-2	many	CASSPGTGGSTGELFF	TGCGCCAGCAGCCCGGGGACAGGGGGCAGCACCGGGGAGCTGTTTTTT
TRBV9	TRBD1	TRBJ2-1	.	CASSGQGNQFF	TGTGCCAGCAGCGGACAGGGAAATCAGTTCTTC
TRBV28	.	TRBJ1-6	few	CASSLSPNSPLHF	TGTGCCAGCAGTCTATCACCGAACTCACCCCTCCACTTT
TRBV15	TRBD2	TRBJ2-5	many	CATSISGTKSGVPQYF	TGTGCCACCAGCATCTCGGGGACTAAATCCGGGGTGCCCCAGTACTTC
TRBV6-2/TRBV6-3	TRBD1	TRBJ1-5	many	CASSKNRGPSNQPQHF	TGTGCCAGCAGTAAGAACAGGGGACCTAGCAATCAGCCCCAGCATTTT